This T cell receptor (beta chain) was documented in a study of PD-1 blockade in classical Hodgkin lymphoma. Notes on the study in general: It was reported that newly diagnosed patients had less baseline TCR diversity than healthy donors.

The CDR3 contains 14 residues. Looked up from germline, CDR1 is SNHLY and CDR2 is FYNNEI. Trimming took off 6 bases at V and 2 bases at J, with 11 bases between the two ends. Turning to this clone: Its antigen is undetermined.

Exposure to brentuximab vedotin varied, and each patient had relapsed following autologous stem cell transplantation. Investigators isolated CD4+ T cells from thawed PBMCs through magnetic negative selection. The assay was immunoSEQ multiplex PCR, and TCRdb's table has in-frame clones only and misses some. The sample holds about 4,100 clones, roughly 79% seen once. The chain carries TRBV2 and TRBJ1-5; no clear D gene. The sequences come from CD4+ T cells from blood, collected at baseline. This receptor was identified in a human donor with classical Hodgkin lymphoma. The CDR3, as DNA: TGTGCCAGCAGCCTTAGGGCGGGCAATCAGCCCCAGCATTTT. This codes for CASSLRAGNQPQHF.